This TCR beta chain appears in the sequencing data of a study of shared clonotypes between healthy human individuals. Findings and caveats of the study: The low donor count limited represented genetic and exposure-history diversity. With four donors compared, approximately 5% of naive CD4 clonotypes were shared.

Germline CDR1 MGHDK, CDR2 SYGVNS. This CDR3 comprises 18 residues. With V trimmed by 4 bases and J by 5 bases, 13 bases remained unmatched. On this clone itself: What it recognizes is unknown.

Original processing methods: Junction-only immunoSEQ sequences carried no quality scores, so filtering differed. Generated by immunoSEQ multiplex PCR, the TCRdb table keeps only in-frame clones and is missing some. V and J calls and clone size are as listed in that table; D and trimming were resolved from the DNA. The sample lists around 2.1 million clones, under 95% occurring once. Naive CD8 cells comprised CD45RO-negative, CCR7-positively selected cells, excluding terminally differentiated effector memory CD45RA+ cells. The sequencing sample was made of naive CD8+ T cells from PBMCs. This chain joins TRBV25-1 and TRBJ2-5, with TRBD2 matching over 13 bases. The source is a man between 18 and 35 years old in good health. Some clones in this sample may be carry-over from other donors' samples. In DNA, the CDR3 is TGTGCCAGCAGTGGCAGGACTAGCGGGAGACACCACGGGGAGACCCAGTACTTC. Residues: CASSGRTSGRHHGETQYF.